Below, one T cell receptor beta chain is given with its context. Its antigen is unknown. It has no much larger one-base neighbor in the sample; base qualities were not kept. The library was built by means of the immunoSEQ multiplex PCR assay. For the multiplex PCR, a mixture combining 60 forward primers for TCR Vbeta segments and 13 reverse primers for TCR Jbeta segments was used. Amplification of the CDR3 region of rearranged TCR beta genes was performed with a multiplex PCR assay on genomic DNA. The amplified TCR beta libraries were sequenced on the Illumina HiSeq System as 87-base-pair reads. From the authors' description of their analysis: A later analysis counted tens of millions of unique TCR beta chains across the 666 repertoires, and some 12 million of these chains were shared by at least two donors. A nearest-neighbor algorithm error-corrected the raw reads and collapsed the reads into unique sequences, merging closely related sequences to remove PCR and sequencing errors. V, D and J gene segments were assigned by aligning CDR3 sequences to IMGT reference sequences. For a sequence to be retained, a match of at least six nucleotides to both a V gene segment and a J gene segment was required. A rearrangement was called productive if the CDR3 had no stop codons and remained in frame with V and J, and every other rearrangement was called non-productive. CDR3 was defined by IMGT convention, running from the second conserved V-encoded cysteine to the conserved J-encoded phenylalanine. Sequences without an unambiguous match to a single V gene segment were excluded from the earlier analysis of about 600 of the donors. In an earlier analysis of some 590 of the donors, V segments were called functional above 56.7% productive rearrangements and were called segregating when the between-donor standard deviation exceeded 5%. To diagnose cytomegalovirus status from the catalog of TCR beta chain sequences, a statistical classification framework was built. A later analysis assigned V and J genes by comparing TCR nucleotide sequences with IMGT/GENE-DB human TR gene sequences. Using the TCRdist pipeline, a later analysis assigned CDR3 sequences along with most-parsimonious VDJ recombination scenarios. In a later analysis, each TCR beta chain was defined by its CDR3 amino acid sequence together with its V-gene family, and reads without a unique V-gene family were excluded. In a later analysis, around 600 highly shared, low-generation-probability nucleotide sequences were removed to address suspected cross-contamination and a sequencing artifact. A later analysis calculated a clonal expansion index for each public chain from normalized within-repertoire ranks of inferred template counts. In a later analysis, generation probabilities were computed using a VDJ recombination model fitted to out-of-frame rearrangements, and the results were checked against IGoR. Hypergeometric tests were used in a later analysis to score TCR-TCR, TCR-HLA and TCR-CMV co-occurrence, with a repertoire-size bias correction applied to the TCR pairs. False discovery rates were estimated in a later analysis by permuting HLA or CMV assignments 20 times. A later analysis grouped co-occurring TCRs with DBSCAN, adding TCRdist sequence similarity when clustering within HLA-allele-positive subsets. Repertoires with fewer than 30,000 or more than 120,000 public chains, plus five repertoires with anomalous nucleotide sharing, were excluded from co-occurrence clustering. Entries here come from immuneACCESS through TCRdb and include only in-frame sequences with V and J called. Some clones fail to appear in such tables; in the studies checked, an unresolved V gene covers under half of the shortfall, and the cause of the remainder is unknown. V and J calls and clone size come straight from that table; D and trimming were deduced from the DNA. This sample holds over 150,000 clones; about 72% were observed only once. In total, the top ten clones hold around 2.2% of the sample.

CDR1 SGHTA and CDR2 FQGTGA were looked up in the germline V gene. The CDR3 starts with the cysteine, ends with the phenylalanine, and has 15 residues. The read is trimmed to its CDR3 DNA, 45 bases read in frame from base 1. V has 5 bases trimmed and J has 1 base trimmed; junction bases matching no gene number 3. This record comes from a study of cytomegalovirus exposure and HLA in healthy donors (dated 2017 in TCRdb). Turning to the overall study: An earlier analysis of some 500 of the donors reported 250 to 300 Gb of sequence data and about 100 million unique TCR beta sequences from some 180 million T cells. In a later analysis, previously published TCR beta repertoires from 500 to 750 donors were re-analyzed and high-resolution HLA genotyping was added so that TCR occurrence patterns could be studied. Of the 398 genotyped donors, about 80% fell in the genetic ancestry cluster associated with self-reported Caucasian donors. A separate validation cohort of roughly 110 different subjects was used in addition to the 666-subject first cohort. Among 398 genotyped donors of the cohort, an average of approximately 220,000 unique TCR beta nucleotide sequences was sequenced per donor, of which approximately 18% were non-productive. In a later genetic analysis, genome-wide SNP genotypes for about 65% of the 666 donors were used, and that subset was treated as a discovery cohort. The number of donors typed differed by locus, with about 629-630 for A, B, C, DRB1 and DQB1, approximately 500 for DQA1, 600 to 610 for DPA1, and some 440 for DPB1. The study aimed to test whether cataloging public T cell receptors could reveal signatures of past pathogen exposure. To predict cytomegalovirus infection status, the study combined high-throughput TCR immunosequencing, statistical association of individual TCRs with disease status, and machine learning. An early release covering just under 650 HLA-typed donors comprised about 310 gigabases of sequencing data and roughly 85 million unique TCR sequences. To decide whether each TCR beta V gene segment behaved as functional or pseudogenic, an earlier analysis of some 600 of the donors relied on high-throughput TCR beta sequencing. All discovery cohort repertoires had been generated on a single sequencing platform. Alongside the repertoire data, information on donor age, sex, ethnicity and CMV serostatus was compiled. Both class I and class II loci were covered by HLA typing, at four-digit resolution. The study profiled the T cell repertoires of 550 to 700 subjects by immunosequencing and related them to cytomegalovirus serostatus. About five DR-DQ haplotypes were handled as single units for association and clustering, since linkage in the cohort was strong. In the later analysis, no new phenotypic data were used to find candidate immune exposures; instead, reliance was placed on TCR beta sequences and their occurrence across donors.

Overall study results and their limits: A further reported finding was that TCR beta sequences accurately predicted the HLA-A and HLA-B alleles for most subjects in the first cohort. Across donors, most TCR sequences were observed very rarely, whereas some public TCRs were present in many individuals. Specific HLA alleles were associated with more than 15,000 TCR beta sequences at a false discovery rate of 0.05 in a later analysis. The 87-base-pair reads could not distinguish some IMGT-functional V segments, including TRBV6-2 and TRBV6-3, so those segments were excluded. In a later analysis, HLA-associated TCR beta chains were found to be more clonally expanded and to have lower generation probabilities than equally common non-associated chains. In a later analysis, most CMV-associated TCR beta chains were found to appear HLA-restricted, with HLA associations seemingly driven largely by CMV exposure. This cohort had only TCR beta chains sequenced, and the lack of alpha or paired-chain data limited which features could be detected. According to a later analysis, parvovirus B19, influenza, CMV and Epstein-Barr virus appeared linked to several top co-occurrence clusters. The classifier was reported to diagnose cytomegalovirus status with high specificity and sensitivity in both the original cohort and the validation cohort. Seventeen rarely observed V segments, including chromosome 9 orphons, were excluded from the earlier analysis of just under 600 of the donors because counts were too low. In an earlier analysis of 587 of the donors, most TCR beta V segments appeared in productive rearrangements about 87% or about 30% of the time, broadly matching IMGT annotations. A few of the identified cytomegalovirus-associated TCR beta chains were confirmed in vitro to be specific for cytomegalovirus antigens. According to a later analysis, TCR association rates differed among HLA loci, with DRB1 alleles showing the most associated TCRs and HLA-C alleles showing the fewest. The presence/absence analyses assumed that sequencing depth was roughly uniform across donors, and that assumption may not be true. A cluster of highly shared sequence variants was judged likely to be a technical artifact of the sequencing pipeline. Because HLA typing was missing for some donors at each locus, association tests included only the typed subset. V-gene and J-gene trimming of TCR beta chains was associated with a missense DCLRE1C variant in a later genetic analysis, and the association was replicated in an independent cohort. Linkage disequilibrium might explain the correlated functional status among segregating V segments, but an unknown experimental factor could not be ruled out. For the cohort, immune exposure information was limited to CMV serostatus. A total of fewer than 200 TCR beta chains were listed by the study as associated with cytomegalovirus. When HLA alleles, especially DR and DQ, strongly co-occurred, TCR associations were difficult to assign to individual alleles. Compared with the roughly 710-donor mean, donors in an Asian-associated ancestry cluster had fewer N-insertions in productive TCRs, according to a later genetic analysis. The authors suggested that the approach could potentially be generalized to other disease states and immunological phenotypes.

The cohort comprised some 730 healthy bone marrow donors. At the time of sampling, every cohort member was nominally healthy, though immune exposures that went unrecorded were likely present. The donor tested CMV seropositive, placing the donor among the approximately 310 seropositive members of the cohort. A peripheral blood sample was collected from each donor, and TCR beta sequencing was performed on peripheral blood mononuclear cells. The Qiagen DNeasy Blood Extraction Kit was used to extract genomic DNA from the blood cell samples. The sample consisted of PBMCs. This chain joins TRBV7-3 to TRBJ2-3; TRBD1 matches 10 bases in the middle. The clonotype comes from a man in his forties or fifties in good health and CMV-seropositive. The base sequence is TGTGCCAGCAGCAAGGGGACAGGGGGCACAGATACGCAGTATTTT. Its product reads: CASSKGTGGTDTQYF.